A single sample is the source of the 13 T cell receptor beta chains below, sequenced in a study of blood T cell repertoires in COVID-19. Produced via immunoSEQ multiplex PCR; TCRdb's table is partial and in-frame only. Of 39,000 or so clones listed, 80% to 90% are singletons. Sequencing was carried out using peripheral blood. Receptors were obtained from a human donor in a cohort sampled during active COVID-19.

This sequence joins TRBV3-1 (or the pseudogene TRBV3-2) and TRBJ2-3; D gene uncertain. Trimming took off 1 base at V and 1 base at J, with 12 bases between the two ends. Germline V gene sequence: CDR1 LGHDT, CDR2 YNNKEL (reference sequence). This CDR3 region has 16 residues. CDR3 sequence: CASSQGRWLGTDTQYF. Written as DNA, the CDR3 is TGTGCCAGCAGCCAAGGACGGTGGCTAGGCACAGATACGCAGTATTTT.

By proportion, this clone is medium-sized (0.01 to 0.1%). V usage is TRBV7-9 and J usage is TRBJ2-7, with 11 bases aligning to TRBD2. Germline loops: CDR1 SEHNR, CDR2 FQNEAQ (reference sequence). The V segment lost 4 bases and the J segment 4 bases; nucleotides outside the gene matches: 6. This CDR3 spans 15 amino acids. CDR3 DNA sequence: TGTGCCAGCAGCTCTGGCGGGACTAGCGGATACGAGCAGTACTTC. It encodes CASSSGGTSGYEQYF.

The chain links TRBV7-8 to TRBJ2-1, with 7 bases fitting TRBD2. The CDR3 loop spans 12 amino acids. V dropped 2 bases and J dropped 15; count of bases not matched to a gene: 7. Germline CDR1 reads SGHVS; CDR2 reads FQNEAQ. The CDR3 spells CASSLTGGYWFF. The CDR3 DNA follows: TGTGCCAGCAGCTTAACGGGGGGTTACTGGTTCTTC.

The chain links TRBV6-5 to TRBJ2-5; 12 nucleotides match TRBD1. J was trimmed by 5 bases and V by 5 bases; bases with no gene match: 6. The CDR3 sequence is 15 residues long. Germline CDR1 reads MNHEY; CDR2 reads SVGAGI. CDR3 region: CASSRRDRGHETQYF. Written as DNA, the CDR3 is TGTGCCAGCAGTCGACGGGACAGGGGGCACGAGACCCAGTACTTC.

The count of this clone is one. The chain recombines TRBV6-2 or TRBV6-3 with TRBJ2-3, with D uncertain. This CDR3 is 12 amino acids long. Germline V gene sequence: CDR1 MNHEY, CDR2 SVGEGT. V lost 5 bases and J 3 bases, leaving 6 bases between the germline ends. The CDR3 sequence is CASSPATDTQYF. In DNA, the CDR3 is TGTGCCAGCAGTCCAGCGACAGATACGCAGTATTTT.

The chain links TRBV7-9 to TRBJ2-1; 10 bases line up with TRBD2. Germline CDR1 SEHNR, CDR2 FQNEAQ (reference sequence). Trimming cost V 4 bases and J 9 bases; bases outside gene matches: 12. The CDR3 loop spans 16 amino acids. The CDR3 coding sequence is TGTGCCAGCAGCTCAAACAAGCGGGGGGGGTCTTTTGAGCAGTTCTTC. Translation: CASSSNKRGGSFEQFF.

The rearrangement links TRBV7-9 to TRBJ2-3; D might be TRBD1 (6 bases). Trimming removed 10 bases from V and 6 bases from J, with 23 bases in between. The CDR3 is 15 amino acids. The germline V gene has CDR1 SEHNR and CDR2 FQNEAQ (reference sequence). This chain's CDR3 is CATHGQRLAEDTQYF. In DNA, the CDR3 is TGTGCCACCCACGGACAGCGGTTGGCCGAGGATACGCAGTATTTT.

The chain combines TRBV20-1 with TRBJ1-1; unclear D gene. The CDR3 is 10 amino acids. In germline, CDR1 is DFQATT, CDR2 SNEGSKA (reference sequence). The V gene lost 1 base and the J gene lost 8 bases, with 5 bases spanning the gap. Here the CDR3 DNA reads TGCAGTGCTAGAGGAGGGGAAGCTTTCTTT. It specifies CSARGGEAFF.

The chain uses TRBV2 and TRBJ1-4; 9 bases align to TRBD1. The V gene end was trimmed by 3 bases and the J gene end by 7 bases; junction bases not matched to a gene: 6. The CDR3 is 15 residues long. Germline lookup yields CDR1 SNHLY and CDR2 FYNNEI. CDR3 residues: CASSDLGTGREKLFF. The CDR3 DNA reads TGTGCCAGCAGTGACCTCGGGACAGGGCGTGAAAAACTGTTTTTT.

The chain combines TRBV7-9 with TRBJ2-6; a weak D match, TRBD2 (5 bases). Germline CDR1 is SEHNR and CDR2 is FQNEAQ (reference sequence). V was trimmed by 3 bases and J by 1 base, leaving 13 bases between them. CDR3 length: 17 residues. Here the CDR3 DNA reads TGTGCCAGCAGCTTCCTGGCGGGTGTTTCTGGGGCCAACGTCCTGACTTTC. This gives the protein CASSFLAGVSGANVLTF.

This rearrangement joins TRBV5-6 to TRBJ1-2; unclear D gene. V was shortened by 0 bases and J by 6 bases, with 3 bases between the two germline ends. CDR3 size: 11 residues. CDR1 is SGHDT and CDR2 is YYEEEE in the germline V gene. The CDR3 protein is CASSLEHGYTF. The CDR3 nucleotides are TGTGCCAGCAGCTTGGAGCATGGCTACACCTTC.

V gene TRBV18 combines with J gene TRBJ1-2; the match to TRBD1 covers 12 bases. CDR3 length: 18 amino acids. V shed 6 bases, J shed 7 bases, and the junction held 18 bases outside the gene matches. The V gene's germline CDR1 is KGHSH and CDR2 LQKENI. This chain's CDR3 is CASSSLPRDRGRLSGYTF. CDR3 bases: TGTGCCAGCTCTTCACTCCCCCGGGACAGGGGGCGACTTTCTGGCTACACCTTC. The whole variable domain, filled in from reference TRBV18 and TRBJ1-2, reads NAGVMQNPRHLVRRRGQEARLRCSPMKGHSHVYWYRQLPEEGLKFMVYLQKENIIDESGMPKERFSAEFPKEGPSILRIQQVVRGDSAAYFCASSSLPRDRGRLSGYTFGSGTRLTVV.

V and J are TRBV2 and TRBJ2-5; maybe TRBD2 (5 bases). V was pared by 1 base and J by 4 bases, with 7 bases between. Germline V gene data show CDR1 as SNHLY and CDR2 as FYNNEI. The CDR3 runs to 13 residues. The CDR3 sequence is CASSEVEGETQYF. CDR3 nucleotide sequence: TGTGCCAGCAGTGAAGTAGAGGGAGAGACCCAGTACTTC.